The rows below give T cell receptor beta chains drawn from one sample of a study of regulatory T cells in long-lasting Graves disease. A single record per CDR3 protein comes from TCRdb applying MiXCR to the multiplex PCR reads. The sample holds roughly 250,000 distinct CDR3 sequences, about 20% seen once. These data are also associated with another study on T cells in Graves' hyperthyroidism and ophthalmopathy.

Sequencing used peripheral blood mononuclear cells (PBMCs), obtained at new diagnosis, from a patient treated with antithyroid drugs. These receptors were obtained from a woman aged 25-40 years with Graves disease. Both conserved end residues are part of each CDR3. D genes are given only for firm matches. A row's size may be missing; if present it is once, few, many or a size class.

j_call | clone_size | d_call | v_call | cdr3_aa | cdr3_nt
TRBJ1-1 | many | - | TRBV20-1 | CSASDLDQMNTEAFF | TGCAGTGCTAGCGACTTAGACCAAATGAACACTGAAGCTTTCTTT
TRBJ1-1 | many | - | TRBV12-3/TRBV12-4 | CASSYRWNTEAFF | TGTGCCAGCAGCTACCGGTGGAACACTGAAGCTTTCTTT
TRBJ2-3 | - | - | TRBV12-3/TRBV12-4 | CASSMPDTQYF | TGTGCCAGCAGTATGCCAGATACGCAGTATTTT
TRBJ1-2 | many | TRBD1 | TRBV7-9 | CASREPGQGGRVGYTF | TGTGCCAGCAGGGAACCAGGACAGGGGGGACGAGTTGGCTACACCTTC
TRBJ1-1 | many | - | TRBV2 | CASSEAYRATGTEAFF | TGTGCCAGCAGTGAAGCGTACCGGGCAACGGGCACTGAAGCTTTCTTT
TRBJ1-1 | many | - | TRBV20-1 | CSARTPVENTEAFF | TGCAGTGCTCGGACACCGGTTGAAAACACTGAAGCTTTCTTT
TRBJ1-4 | - | TRBD1 | TRBV19 | CATTGATNEKLFF | TGTGCCACCACAGGGGCAACTAATGAAAAACTGTTTTTT
TRBJ1-1 | many | - | TRBV6-1 | CASSGSGRGGLTEAFF | TGTGCCAGCAGTGGGTCAGGGAGGGGTGGGCTCACTGAAGCTTTCTTT
TRBJ2-3 | many | TRBD1 | TRBV27 | CASSRDSLTDTQYF | TGTGCCAGCAGCAGGGACAGTCTCACAGATACGCAGTATTTT
TRBJ1-1 | many | - | TRBV15 | CATSRDFAPGSFF | -
TRBJ1-1 | many | - | TRBV20-1 | CSAMGNTEAFF | TGCAGTGCTATGGGGAACACTGAAGCTTTCTTT
TRBJ2-5 | - | TRBD1 | TRBV9 | CASSVRPLTGIHGETQYF | TGTGCCAGCAGCGTAAGGCCCCTGACAGGGATCCACGGGGAGACCCAGTACTTC
TRBJ1-2 | many | - | TRBV3-1 | CASSPSPRGDYGYTF | TGTGCCAGCAGCCCTAGCCCACGGGGGGACTATGGCTACACCTTC
TRBJ1-5 | many | - | TRBV7-8 | CASSLARRERVQPQHF | TGTGCCAGCAGCTTAGCGAGGCGGGAAAGGGTACAGCCCCAGCATTTT
TRBJ1-5 | many | - | TRBV7-9 | CASSQRRDQPQHF | TGTGCCAGCAGCCAACGCCGGGATCAGCCCCAGCATTTT
TRBJ2-3 | many | - | TRBV18 | CASSTGRISSTDTQYF | TGTGCCAGCTCCACAGGGCGGATATCTAGCACAGATACGCAGTATTTT
TRBJ2-5 | many | - | TRBV7-9 | CASSFRQETQYF | TGTGCCAGCAGCTTTCGACAAGAGACCCAGTACTTC
TRBJ1-1 | many | - | TRBV2 | CASKTVNTEAFF | TGTGCCAGCAAGACAGTGAACACTGAAGCTTTCTTT
TRBJ1-2 | many | - | TRBV7-8 | CASSLDGQGSGYTF | TGTGCCAGCAGCTTAGACGGGCAGGGGAGCGGCTACACCTTC
TRBJ1-5 | - | - | TRBV4-1 | CASSQDPGSGRNQPQHF | TGCGCCAGCAGCCAAGATCCGGGTAGCGGGCGCAATCAGCCCCAGCATTTT
TRBJ2-3 | many | - | TRBV24-1 | CATSPSLSTDTQYF | TGTGCCACCTCACCATCTCTTAGCACAGATACGCAGTATTTT
TRBJ2-1 | many | TRBD2 | TRBV5-5 | CASSLTSGGPYEQFF | TGTGCCAGCAGCCTGACTAGCGGGGGGCCTTATGAGCAGTTCTTC
TRBJ1-1 | many | - | TRBV6-9 | CASSYGEVTEAFF | TGTGCCAGCAGTTACGGGGAGGTCACTGAAGCTTTCTTT
TRBJ2-2 | many | TRBD1 | TRBV2 | CASSDRGQGLNGELFF | TGTGCCAGCAGTGATCGGGGACAGGGGCTGAACGGGGAGCTGTTTTTT
TRBJ2-1 | many | - | TRBV11-3 | CASSFYRENEQFF | TGTGCCAGCAGCTTTTATCGCGAGAATGAGCAGTTCTTC
TRBJ1-1 | many | TRBD1 | TRBV3-1 | CASSLRQGGWDTEAFF | TGTGCCAGCAGCCTCCGACAGGGTGGGTGGGACACTGAAGCTTTCTTT
TRBJ2-3 | many | - | TRBV7-9 | CASSLAQGGTDTQYF | TGTGCCAGCAGCTTAGCGCAGGGTGGAACAGATACGCAGTATTTT
TRBJ1-1 | many | - | TRBV6-5 | CASSYRQNTEAFF | TGTGCCAGCAGTTACCGGCAAAACACTGAAGCTTTCTTT
TRBJ1-6 | many | - | TRBV12-3/TRBV12-4 | CASKGHINSPLHF | TGTGCCAGCAAGGGACATATTAATTCACCCCTCCACTTT
TRBJ1-4 | many | - | TRBV6-2/TRBV6-3 | CASSEIGKLFF | TGTGCCAGCAGTGAGATCGGAAAACTGTTTTTT
TRBJ2-3 | many | TRBD2 | TRBV7-2 | CASSLTSERTDTQYF | TGTGCCAGCAGCTTAACTAGCGAACGCACAGATACGCAGTATTTT
TRBJ1-1 | many | - | TRBV11-2 | CASSLMVGDRGEAFF | TGTGCCAGCAGCTTAATGGTCGGGGACCGAGGTGAAGCTTTCTTT
TRBJ1-6 | - | - | TRBV7-2 | CASSLRFFSQDNSPLHF | TGTGCCAGCAGCTTACGGTTCTTCTCACAGGATAATTCACCCCTCCACTTT
TRBJ1-2 | - | - | TRBV9 | CASSVEIRGGPYGYTF | TGTGCCAGCAGCGTAGAAATTCGTGGGGGGCCCTATGGCTACACCTTC
TRBJ2-1 | many | - | TRBV28 | CASSLVQPGINEQFF | TGTGCCAGCAGTTTAGTACAACCAGGGATCAATGAGCAGTTCTTC
TRBJ1-1 | many | - | TRBV5-1 | CASSSGVNTEAFF | TGCGCCAGCAGCTCCGGGGTAAACACTGAAGCTTTCTTT
TRBJ2-7 | - | TRBD1 | TRBV12-3/TRBV12-4 | CASSLGQGKSYF | TGTGCCAGCAGCCTCGGACAGGGAAAATCCTACTTC
TRBJ2-5 | many | TRBD1 | TRBV18 | CASSQVPGQQETQYF | TGTGCCAGCTCTCAGGTTCCGGGACAGCAAGAGACCCAGTACTTC
TRBJ1-1 | many | - | TRBV9 | CASSALGGFDTEAFF | TGTGCCAGCAGCGCCCTGGGGGGTTTCGACACTGAAGCTTTCTTT
TRBJ2-1 | many | TRBD2 | TRBV24-1 | CATSDSGTSGDINEQFF | TGTGCCACCAGTGATTCAGGGACTAGCGGGGATATAAATGAGCAGTTCTTC
TRBJ1-6 | many | TRBD1 | TRBV7-9 | CASSSPDRGPPPLHF | TGTGCCAGCAGCTCTCCGGACAGGGGGCCACCACCCCTCCACTTT
TRBJ1-6 | many | TRBD1 | TRBV2 | CASSEEGQGGSPLHF | TGTGCCAGCAGTGAAGAGGGACAGGGTGGGTCACCCCTCCACTTT
TRBJ1-2 | - | TRBD1 | TRBV18 | CASSPQGDGYTF | TGTGCCAGCTCACCTCAGGGGGACGGCTACACCTTC
TRBJ2-3 | many | TRBD1 | TRBV9 | CASSPRDRTDTQYF | TGTGCCAGCAGCCCCCGGGACAGGACAGATACGCAGTATTTT
TRBJ2-3 | many | - | TRBV5-1 | CASTLNTDTQYF | TGCGCCAGCACACTCAACACAGATACGCAGTATTTT
TRBJ2-7 | many | - | TRBV3-1 | CASSRGRGYEQYF | TGTGCCAGCAGCCGGGGTAGAGGCTACGAGCAGTACTTC
TRBJ1-1 | - | - | TRBV20-1 | CSASGGTWDTEAFF | TGCAGTGCTAGCGGGGGAACGTGGGACACTGAAGCTTTCTTT
TRBJ2-1 | - | TRBD1 | TRBV20-1 | CSAPGQGDYNEQFF | TGCAGTGCGCCGGGACAGGGGGACTACAATGAGCAGTTCTTC
TRBJ2-3 | - | TRBD2 | TRBV20-1 | CSARATYAGDKDTQYF | TGCAGTGCTAGAGCAACCTATGCGGGGGATAAAGATACGCAGTATTTT